The clone carrying this T cell receptor (beta chain) was detected only a few times. This sample is drawn from a study of blood T cell repertoires in COVID-19. As for the study in general: Sites across the United States, Italy and Spain contributed samples from acute and convalescent COVID-19. T cells, B-cell-depleted T cells, or PBMCs provided the cDNA or gDNA that served as material.

Per the original data handling: From reference gene primer amplification, estimates of nucleated cell counts were derived. Profiled with immunoSEQ multiplex PCR; TCRdb holds only in-frame clones, not every one. V, J and clone size were drawn from that table, and D and trimming were deduced from the DNA. The data hold about 89,000 clones, with 80% observed a single time. The CDR3 contains 13 residues. Trimming stripped 0 bases from V and 10 bases from J, with 7 bases between. Per germline, CDR1 LGHDT and CDR2 YNNKEL (reference sequence). This chain joins TRBV3-1 (or the pseudogene TRBV3-2) and TRBJ1-6; a possible D gene is TRBD1 (5 bases). Sample: peripheral blood. The TCR was taken from a woman aged 80 or over with acute or convalescent COVID-19. Written as DNA, the CDR3 is TGTGCCAGCAGCCAAGATCAGGGATCACCCCTCCACTTT. It yields the protein CASSQDQGSPLHF.